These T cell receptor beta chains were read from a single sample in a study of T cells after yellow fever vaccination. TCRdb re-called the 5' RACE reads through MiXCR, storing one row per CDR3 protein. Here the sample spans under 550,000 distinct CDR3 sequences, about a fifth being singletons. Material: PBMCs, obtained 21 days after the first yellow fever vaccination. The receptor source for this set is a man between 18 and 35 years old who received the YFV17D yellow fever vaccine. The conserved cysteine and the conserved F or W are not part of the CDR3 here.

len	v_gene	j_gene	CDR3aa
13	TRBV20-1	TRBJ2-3	SARQPGLASDTQY
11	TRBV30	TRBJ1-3	AWSSGHGNTIY
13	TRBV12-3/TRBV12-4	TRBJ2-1	ASRATGGLQAEQF
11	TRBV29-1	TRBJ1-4	SATTATNEKLF
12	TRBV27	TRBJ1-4	ASRQGDRVEKLF
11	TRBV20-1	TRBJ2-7	SASRGVPYEQY
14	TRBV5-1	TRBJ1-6	ASRPTLGSYNSPLH
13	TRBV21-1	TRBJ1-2	ASSRRGDANYGYT
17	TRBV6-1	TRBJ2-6	ASRKNPDSRVSGANVLT
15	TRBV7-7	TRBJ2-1	ASSSGTSGGLNNEQF
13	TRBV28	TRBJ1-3	ASSPEHLSGNTIY
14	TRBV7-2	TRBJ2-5	ASSPDGATVRETQY
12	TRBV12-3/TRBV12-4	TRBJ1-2	ASSLKGGNYGYT
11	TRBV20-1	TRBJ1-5	SAPLKSNQPQH
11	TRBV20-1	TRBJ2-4	SVKGAVKNIQY
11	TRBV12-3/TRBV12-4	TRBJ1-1	ASRSSWLTEAF
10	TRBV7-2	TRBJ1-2	ASGTGDRGYT
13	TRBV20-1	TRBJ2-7	SARVGLAGVYEQY
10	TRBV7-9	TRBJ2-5	ASSSRWEAQY
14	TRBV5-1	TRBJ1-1	ASSLGMGAQNTEAF
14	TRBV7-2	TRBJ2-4	ASSPSSGGPKNIQY
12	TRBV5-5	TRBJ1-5	ASTDGQGDQPQH
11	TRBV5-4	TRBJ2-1	ASSQDGYNEQF
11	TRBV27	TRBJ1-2	ASSSGQWGGYT
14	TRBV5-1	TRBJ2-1	ASSLALRGAYNEQF
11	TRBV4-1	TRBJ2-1	ASSHLTKNEQF
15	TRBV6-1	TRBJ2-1	ASRPDYTEVGYNEQF
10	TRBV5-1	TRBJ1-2	ASGGQDYGYT
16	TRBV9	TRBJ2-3	ASSPRRGAAYFTDTQY
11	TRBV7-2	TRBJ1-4	ASRDRVGEKLF
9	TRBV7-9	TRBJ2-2	ATSDGRELF
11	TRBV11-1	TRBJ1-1	ASSRQGNTKAF
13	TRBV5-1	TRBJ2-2	ASSFPGTNTGELF
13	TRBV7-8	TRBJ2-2	ASSSTGTVTGELF
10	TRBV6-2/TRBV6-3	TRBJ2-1	ASSLWGAEQF
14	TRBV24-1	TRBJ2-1	ATSDGSGGNYNEQF
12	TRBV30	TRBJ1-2	AWSVHGAGYGYT
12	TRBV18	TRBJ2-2	ASSPQENTGELF
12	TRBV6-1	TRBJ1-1	ASSPTRLRTEAF
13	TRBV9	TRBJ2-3	ASSLSSGDTDTQY
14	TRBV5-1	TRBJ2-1	ASSWGPSGGANEQF
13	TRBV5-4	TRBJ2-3	ASSLGLVKSDTQY
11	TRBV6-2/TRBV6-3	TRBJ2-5	ASSRAYQETQY
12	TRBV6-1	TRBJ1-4	ASSTQGAGEKLF
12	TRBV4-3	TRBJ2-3	ASSQQWATDTQY
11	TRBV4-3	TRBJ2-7	ASSQSRVTGQY
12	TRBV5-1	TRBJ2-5	ASRHRDRQETQY
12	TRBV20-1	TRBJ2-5	SARGGTGGETQY
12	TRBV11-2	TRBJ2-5	ASSPAVTRETQY
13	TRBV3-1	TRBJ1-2	ASSQGGGDIRGYT
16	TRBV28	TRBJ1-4	ASSPFGTGRGRGEKLF
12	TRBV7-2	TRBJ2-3	ATARDRDTDTQY
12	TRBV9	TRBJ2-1	ASSPRPLRGEQF
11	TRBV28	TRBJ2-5	ASSDKGLETQY
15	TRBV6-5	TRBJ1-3	ASSYSLADYSGNTIY
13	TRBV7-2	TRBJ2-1	ASSPGIASYNEQF
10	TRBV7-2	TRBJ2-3	ASSAEADTQY
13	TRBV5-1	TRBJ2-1	ASSESGGPYNEQF
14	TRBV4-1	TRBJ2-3	ASSRALQYSTDTQY
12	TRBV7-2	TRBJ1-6	ASSQLTGGSPLH